This is a list of T cell receptor beta chains from one sample in a study of T cell clones after liver transplantation. Sequenced by immunoSEQ multiplex PCR; TCRdb stores in-frame clones only, minus some. The repertoire holds over 25,000 clones, around 94% seen once, with around 26% in the top ten. The sequencing used CD8+ T cells from blood, collected 12 months after liver transplant. These receptors all come from a human patient who received a liver transplant. Part of the T cell pool may stem from the graft donor. The CDR3 runs from the conserved cysteine through the conserved F or W. Each record gives: J gene, V gene, CDR3 protein.

>TRBJ2-7|TRBV7-8
CASSSTYEQYF
>TRBJ2-3|TRBV11-2
CASSLDLSGSEGDTQYF
>TRBJ1-4|TRBV7-9
CASSSELGQGKLFF
>TRBJ2-7|TRBV2
CASRGDNLGEQYF
>TRBJ1-3|TRBV30
CAWSVGGNTIYF
>TRBJ2-7|TRBV19
CASSMTGVSSYEQYF
>TRBJ2-1|TRBV29-1
CSVEPIAGADYEQFF
>TRBJ2-3|TRBV4-3
CASSQDGLAGDTQYF
>TRBJ1-1|TRBV4-3
CASSQEYGHTEAFF
>TRBJ2-1|TRBV9
CASSPPTGASYNEQFF
>TRBJ1-2|TRBV2
CASSEREGNYGYTF
>TRBJ1-5|TRBV27
CASSSHLGTDQRNQPQHF
>TRBJ1-5|TRBV28
CASSFIRGYTVRQPQHF
>TRBJ1-5|TRBV18
CASSPWYSNQPQHF
>TRBJ2-7|TRBV6-4
CASSPGSYEQYF
>TRBJ2-7|TRBV10-2
CASSEGYEQYF
>TRBJ2-7|TRBV2
CASTGGYEQYF
>TRBJ2-2|TRBV7-6
CASSPTVTGELFF
>TRBJ2-3|TRBV11-2
CASSFRRGTDTQYF
>TRBJ1-1|TRBV9
CASSVIGRGNTEAFF
>TRBJ2-7|TRBV18
CASSPLEGGLEAYEQYF
>TRBJ2-7|TRBV15
CATSPPSRISEQYF
>TRBJ2-1|TRBV11-2
CASSSETSGKYNEQFF
>TRBJ2-2|TRBV11-3
CASSLILAGYTGELFF
>TRBJ2-7|TRBV7-2
CASSLWGEQYF
>TRBJ2-3|TRBV7-8
CASSLSYDTQYF
>TRBJ1-2|TRBV7-2
CASSLGPGDYGYTF
>TRBJ2-1|TRBV18
CASSLWNSERHNEQFF
>TRBJ2-1|TRBV6-5
CASSYWRGSYNEQFF
>TRBJ2-5|TRBV9
CASSEPQTGDIETQYF
>TRBJ2-5|TRBV28
CASSLRAGGPQGTQYF
>TRBJ2-7|TRBV7-9
CASSSPGTGDTYEQYF
>TRBJ1-5|TRBV19
CASMDLPSNQPQHF
>TRBJ2-3|TRBV28
CASRTLRTDTQYF
>TRBJ1-5|TRBV19
CASSWGALGNQPQHF
>TRBJ2-1|TRBV5-6
CASGTLSYNEQFF
>TRBJ2-1|TRBV27
CASTLILAGGPGNEQFF
>TRBJ1-1|TRBV27
CATRTGSEAFF
>TRBJ1-3|TRBV6-1
CASSMLLETGNTIYF
>TRBJ1-5|TRBV27
CASRPGTRYRPQHF
>TRBJ2-7|TRBV27
CASSFGLSSYEQYF
>TRBJ2-5|TRBV6-1
CASSVRDPWYQETQYF
>TRBJ2-7|TRBV9
CASSGTGPTLYEQYF
>TRBJ2-7|TRBV4-2
CASSQNLQVIHEQYF
>TRBJ2-5|TRBV10-2
CASRPLAGEVETQYF